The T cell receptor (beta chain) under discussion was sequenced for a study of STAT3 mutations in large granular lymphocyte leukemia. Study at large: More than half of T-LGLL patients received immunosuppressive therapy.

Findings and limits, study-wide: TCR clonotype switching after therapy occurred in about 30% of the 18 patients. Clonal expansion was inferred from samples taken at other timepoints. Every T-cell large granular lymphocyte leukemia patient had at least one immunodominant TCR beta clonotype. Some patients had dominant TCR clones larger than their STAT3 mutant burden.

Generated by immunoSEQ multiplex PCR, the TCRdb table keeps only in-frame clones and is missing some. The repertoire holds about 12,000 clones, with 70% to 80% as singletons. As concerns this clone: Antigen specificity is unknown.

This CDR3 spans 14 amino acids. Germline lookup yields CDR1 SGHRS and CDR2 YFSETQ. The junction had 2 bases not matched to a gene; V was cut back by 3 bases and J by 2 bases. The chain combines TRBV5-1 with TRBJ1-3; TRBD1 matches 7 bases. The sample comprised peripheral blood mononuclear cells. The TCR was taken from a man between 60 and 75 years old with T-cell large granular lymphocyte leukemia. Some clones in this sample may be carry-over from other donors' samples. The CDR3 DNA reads TGCGCCAGCAGCTCCGACAGGGCTGGAAACACCATATATTTT. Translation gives CASSSDRAGNTIYF.